This TCR beta chain derives from a study of blood T cell repertoires in COVID-19. At the level of the study: Acute and convalescent COVID-19 specimens originated in the United States, Italy and Spain. Nucleic acid was either cDNA or gDNA, and it came from T cells, B-cell-depleted T cells, or PBMCs.

Per germline, CDR1 MNHEY and CDR2 SVGAGI. The CDR3 loop spans 16 amino acids. The ends were cut back, 4 bases at V and 4 bases at J, with 17 bases in the middle. In the original workflow: Reference gene primers were amplified, and this amplification served to estimate nucleated cell counts. Profiling relied on immunoSEQ multiplex PCR, and the TCRdb table lists in-frame clones only, not all of them. The DNA was the basis for D and trimming; V, J and clone size are from that table. Found here are some 110,000 clones, about three quarters of them singletons; the top ten hold just under 20%. The sample consisted of peripheral blood. This rearrangement joins TRBV6-5 to TRBJ1-3, with a weak D call TRBD1 (5 bases). The receptor was derived from a woman in her sixties or seventies with acute or convalescent COVID-19. DNA of the CDR3: TGTGCCAGCAGTTCCCGTCCAGGGCCTGACGGAAACACCATATATTTT. Its translation: CASSSRPGPDGNTIYF.